This is a list of T cell receptor beta chains from one sample in a study of T cell repertoires in cytomegalovirus infection. MiXCR was run by TCRdb on the reads, yielding one entry per CDR3 protein. The repertoire has approximately 500,000 distinct CDR3 sequences, approximately 15% of them found once; the top ten carry 20% to 30%. Material: CD8+ T cells from PBMCs. The receptors were gathered from a human donor in good health (CMV status not recorded). Some clones in this sample may be carry-over from other donors' samples. The CDR3 runs from the conserved cysteine through the conserved F or W. D genes are given only for firm matches.

V: TRBV7-9
D: TRBD1
CDR3: CASRQGQLNTEAFF

V: TRBV29-1
D: .
CDR3: CSVEWRNTEAFF

V: TRBV12-5
D: TRBD1
CDR3: CASGADRASGNTIYF

V: TRBV7-9
D: .
CDR3: CASSLGPGDTGELFF

V: TRBV28
D: TRBD1
CDR3: CASKPTDYRGINQPQHF

V: TRBV12-3/TRBV12-4
D: TRBD1
CDR3: CASSLASRGGMGEAFF

V: TRBV6-1
D: .
CDR3: CASGSSRGPGNTIYF

V: TRBV3-1
D: .
CDR3: CASSHPGLYEQYF

V: TRBV28
D: TRBD2
CDR3: CASRGAGGYEQYF

V: TRBV3-1
D: .
CDR3: CASSQAGDTEAFF

V: TRBV19
D: TRBD1
CDR3: CASNPDREGNQPQHF

V: TRBV6-2/TRBV6-3
D: TRBD1
CDR3: CASSYLKGTGGSGANVLTF

V: TRBV18
D: .
CDR3: CASSPPSEGAGNEQFF

V: TRBV19
D: .
CDR3: CASSIGLMKNTGELFF

V: TRBV4-1
D: .
CDR3: CASSPTRDYDQPQHF